A selection of T cell receptor beta chains follows, all from one sample in a study of cytomegalovirus exposure and HLA in healthy donors. TCRdb's table, derived via immunoSEQ multiplex PCR, lists solely in-frame clones and lacks some. The sample yields roughly 300,000 clones, around 89% seen once. Material for sequencing was PBMCs. The receptors come from a woman aged 18-30 years in good health and CMV-seronegative. Both conserved end residues are part of each CDR3.

cdr3_aa: CASSQWTESNEQYF; j_call: TRBJ2-7; v_call: TRBV4-1
cdr3_aa: CASSLNQGRGDEQFF; j_call: TRBJ2-1; v_call: TRBV5-8
cdr3_aa: CASSVKLFRDRHYEQYF; j_call: TRBJ2-7; v_call: TRBV6-1
cdr3_aa: CAISVVGQGSGEQFF; j_call: TRBJ2-1; v_call: TRBV10-3
cdr3_aa: CASSVQGFRNTEAFF; j_call: TRBJ1-1; v_call: TRBV7-8
cdr3_aa: CASSFRPGGLQETQYF; j_call: TRBJ2-5; v_call: TRBV28
cdr3_aa: CASSLSEVRDGYTF; j_call: TRBJ1-2; v_call: TRBV5-1
cdr3_aa: CASSLSLAGVANEQFF; j_call: TRBJ2-1; v_call: TRBV28
cdr3_aa: CASSLAQATGELFF; j_call: TRBJ2-2; v_call: TRBV5-4
cdr3_aa: CASSLEQTATLQYF; j_call: TRBJ2-4; v_call: TRBV5-1
cdr3_aa: CASSSLRIGMGTYEQYF; j_call: TRBJ2-7; v_call: TRBV7-6
cdr3_aa: CASRAGISGAYEQYF; j_call: TRBJ2-7; v_call: TRBV28
cdr3_aa: CASRGLETGRETQYF; j_call: TRBJ2-5; v_call: TRBV19
cdr3_aa: CASSLEPGTPYYEQYF; j_call: TRBJ2-7; v_call: TRBV5-4
cdr3_aa: CASSDHWTENNEQFF; j_call: TRBJ2-1; v_call: TRBV6-4
cdr3_aa: CASSQVGSGGTYEQYF; j_call: TRBJ2-7; v_call: TRBV4-2
cdr3_aa: CASTRTGGTYNEQFF; j_call: TRBJ2-1; v_call: TRBV28
cdr3_aa: CASSESRTSGSHTQYF; j_call: TRBJ2-3; v_call: TRBV10-1
cdr3_aa: CASSPTSLSGYGYTF; j_call: TRBJ1-2; v_call: TRBV28
cdr3_aa: CASSVGSSGNTIYF; j_call: TRBJ1-3; v_call: TRBV9
cdr3_aa: CASSFSVRAMNTEAFF; j_call: TRBJ1-1; v_call: TRBV27
cdr3_aa: CARSAWEGTGRDTIYF; j_call: TRBJ1-3; v_call: TRBV5-3
cdr3_aa: CASSEIGAGPIYEQYF; j_call: TRBJ2-7; v_call: TRBV2
cdr3_aa: CASSEQVRQGVYF; j_call: TRBJ2-7; v_call: TRBV6-1
cdr3_aa: CASSPRQGTYEQYF; j_call: TRBJ2-7; v_call: TRBV5-1
cdr3_aa: CASRGTVYGYTF; j_call: TRBJ1-2; v_call: TRBV25-1
cdr3_aa: CASSLGLAGGRSDTQYF; j_call: TRBJ2-3; v_call: TRBV7-2
cdr3_aa: CAGRGSSYNSPLHF; j_call: TRBJ1-6; v_call: TRBV28
cdr3_aa: CASSPLRTSGTHEQFF; j_call: TRBJ2-1; v_call: TRBV18
cdr3_aa: CASTHPQGPTYEQYF; j_call: TRBJ2-7; v_call: TRBV6-1
cdr3_aa: CASSGQTINYGYTF; j_call: TRBJ1-2; v_call: TRBV11-2
cdr3_aa: CASSISPTGTYSNQPQHF; j_call: TRBJ1-5; v_call: TRBV19
cdr3_aa: CASSSWGTASYEQYF; j_call: TRBJ2-7; v_call: TRBV28
cdr3_aa: CASSRLWDTNNEQFF; j_call: TRBJ2-1; v_call: TRBV7-9
cdr3_aa: CASREIGTGHEQYF; j_call: TRBJ2-7; v_call: TRBV2
cdr3_aa: CASSLGRGNTEAFF; j_call: TRBJ1-1; v_call: TRBV5-1
cdr3_aa: CASKLETYNEQFF; j_call: TRBJ2-1; v_call: TRBV28
cdr3_aa: CASSEAGTAGYEQYF; j_call: TRBJ2-7; v_call: TRBV11-2
cdr3_aa: CASTSGGNEQFF; j_call: TRBJ2-1; v_call: TRBV5-1
cdr3_aa: CASSLRQGVFTGELFF; j_call: TRBJ2-2; v_call: TRBV28